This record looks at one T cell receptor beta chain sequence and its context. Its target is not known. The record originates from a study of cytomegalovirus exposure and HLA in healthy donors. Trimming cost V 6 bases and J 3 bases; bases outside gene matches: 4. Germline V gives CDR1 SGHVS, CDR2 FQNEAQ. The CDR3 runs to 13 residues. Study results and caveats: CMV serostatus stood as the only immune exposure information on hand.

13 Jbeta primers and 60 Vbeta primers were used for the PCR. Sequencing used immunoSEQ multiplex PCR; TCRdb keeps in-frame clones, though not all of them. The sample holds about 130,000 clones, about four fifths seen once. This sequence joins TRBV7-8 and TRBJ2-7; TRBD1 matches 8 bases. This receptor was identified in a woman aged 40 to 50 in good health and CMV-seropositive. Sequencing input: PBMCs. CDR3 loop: CASRTGQDYEQYF. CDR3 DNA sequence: TGTGCCAGCAGGACGGGACAGGACTACGAGCAGTACTTC.